A single T cell receptor (beta chain) is shown here with its context. Frequency classes this clone as medium-sized (0.01 to 0.1%); no count is given. The antigen this receptor binds is unknown. With the read ending 3 residues before the CDR3 end, the germline J gene is used to fill in that end. TCR beta CDR3 regions were amplified by multiplex PCR from an average of roughly 1,300 ng genomic DNA per sample using the immunoSEQ assay. To correct primer bias, the assay used a complete synthetic TCR repertoire to set an amplification baseline. Amplicons were sequenced on the Illumina platform. In the source study's methods: Sequence errors were corrected by clustering with frequency ratios and a modified nearest-neighbor algorithm, and the sequences were then analyzed in the immunoSEQ Analyzer using IMGT gene definitions. At each rarefaction depth, TCR richness and evenness were averaged across 20 rarefaction repeats, and samples with fewer sequences than that depth were excluded. Relative abundances of V, D and J genes were compared between groups using Wilcoxon rank sum tests, with FDR correction applied. In the blinded duplicates, the intraclass correlation was 90% to 97% for TCR richness and averaged about 80% across roughly 70 gene segments. This is the immuneACCESS table as TCRdb keeps it, with only in-frame sequences that have V and J called. A part of the clones is gone; compared with another copy, unresolved V genes explain less than half, and the rest is unexplained. That table is the source of V, J and clone size, and D and trimming were worked out from the DNA. This sample's table has entries for roughly 19,000 clones. The ten most abundant clones make up 6.5% to 8.5% of the sample.

Measured from the cysteine to the phenylalanine, the CDR3 is 14 residues long. Part of the CDR3 DNA is given, 33 bases translated from base 1. Trimming takes 11 bases off V and 1 base off J; junction bases not matched to a gene: 9. The germline V gene (reference sequence) provides CDR1 LNHDA and CDR2 SQIVND. This specimen comes from a study of T cells in women clearing cervical HPV infection (dated by TCRdb to 2017 to 2018). In terms of the full investigation: Cases were under 30 women with histologically confirmed HPV16-related CIN3 or worse, including a couple of invasive cancers. The controls were about 25 women whose single incident HPV16 infection cleared within 12 months with no development of precancer or cancer. Blood from cases was drawn at the visit where the lesion was first identified, while blood from controls was drawn once the infection was no longer detected. For cases, a median interval of approximately 140 days, with an interquartile range of roughly 85 to 220 days, was observed between lesion detection and blood sampling. Since only a few of the women had HLA typing available, the possibility that HLA type was acting as a confounder could not be ruled out. An exploratory proof-of-principle case-control study, nested within the Guanacaste HPV Natural History Study in Costa Rica, was conducted to compare TCR repertoires across cervical HPV16 outcomes. Cases and controls were matched on year of sample collection and on age within five years. A median age of 34 years was observed in cases versus around 40 in controls, and no significant differences in baseline characteristics were found. In the parent cohort, roughly 9,700 women aged 18 or older were enrolled in Guanacaste, Costa Rica, during about 1993 to 1994 and then followed for less than 8 years. Five blinded duplicates per group were added as quality controls, giving around 60 samples: 50 or so participants and ten or so replicates. Broad study findings and their caveats: By combining richness with V gene abundances, random forest classifiers separated cases from controls with an estimated AUC of about 0.82. Significantly higher TCR repertoire richness was observed in CIN3+ cases than in controls across sequencing depths, whereas no difference in evenness was found. Because of the cross-sectional design, the study could not determine whether the associations came before infection or resulted from infection, and neither effector/memory subsets nor HPV-specific T cells were isolated. Cases had lower TRBV6-7 relative abundance than controls (0.11% versus 0.16%; Bonferroni P = 0.0008). Because the number of T cells in each sample was unknown, differences in richness could reflect differing T-cell content rather than repertoire biology.

Every participant had a single incident cervical HPV16 infection, and women with prevalent HPV16 infections were excluded. Cervical HPV DNA was detected with MY09/MY11 PCR, and genotyping was done with dot-blot hybridization. Under 17 mL of heparinized blood was centrifuged, after which the buffy coat was aliquoted, frozen at -30 degrees C, and then stored at -80 degrees C. Genomic DNA was extracted from buffy coat specimens using QIAGEN kits. Material for sequencing was blood buffy coat. This sequence uses TRBV19 and TRBJ2-3, and 7 junction bases match TRBD1. The origin of this receptor is a woman between 18 and 69 years old with a cervical HPV16 infection that either progressed to CIN3+ or cleared (not recorded which). The CDR3 region: CAAQGTGGTDTQYF. The covered CDR3 bases are TGTGCCGCCCAAGGTACAGGGGGCACAGATACG.